The source of this T cell receptor beta chain is a study of T cells in Graves' hyperthyroidism and ophthalmopathy. General study results and limits: Median prediction lead before ophthalmopathy onset was around 6.9 months with the model. Appearing also in blood were most of the thyroid clonotypes expanded above 0.001.

Uncontrolled infection, other autoimmune disease, pregnancy or lactation disqualified patients from enrolment. RNA transcripts provided the source from which TCR beta CDR3 regions were amplified. An initial round of RT-PCR targeting the TCR CDR3 relied on the HTBI primer set. TCRdb analysed the multiplex PCR reads with MiXCR anew, one entry per CDR3 protein. This sample yields 300,000 to 450,000 distinct CDR3 sequences, of which roughly 15% are seen a single time; around 20% belongs to the top ten. This CDR3 comprises 16 residues. Trimming took 8 bases from V and 0 from J, leaving 18 bases between them. The germline V gene has CDR1 SEHNR and CDR2 FQNEAQ (reference sequence). This clonotype was picked up a small number of times. What it binds is not known.

The chain combines TRBV7-9 with TRBJ2-3; D possibly corresponds to TRBD2 (6 bases). The sample taken for sequencing was blood. The sequence derives from a woman aged 30 to 39 with Graves' ophthalmopathy. The CDR3: CASGPRAGTSTDTQYF. CDR3 in DNA: TGTGCCAGCGGCCCACGGGCGGGAACTAGCACAGATACGCAGTATTTT. The whole variable domain, remainder taken from reference TRBV7-9 and TRBJ2-3, is DTGVSQNPRHKITKRGQNVTFRCDPISEHNRLYWYRQTLGQGPEFLTYFQNEAQLEKSRLLSDRFSAERPKGSFSTLEIQRTEQGDSAMYLCASGPRAGTSTDTQYFGPGTRLTVL.